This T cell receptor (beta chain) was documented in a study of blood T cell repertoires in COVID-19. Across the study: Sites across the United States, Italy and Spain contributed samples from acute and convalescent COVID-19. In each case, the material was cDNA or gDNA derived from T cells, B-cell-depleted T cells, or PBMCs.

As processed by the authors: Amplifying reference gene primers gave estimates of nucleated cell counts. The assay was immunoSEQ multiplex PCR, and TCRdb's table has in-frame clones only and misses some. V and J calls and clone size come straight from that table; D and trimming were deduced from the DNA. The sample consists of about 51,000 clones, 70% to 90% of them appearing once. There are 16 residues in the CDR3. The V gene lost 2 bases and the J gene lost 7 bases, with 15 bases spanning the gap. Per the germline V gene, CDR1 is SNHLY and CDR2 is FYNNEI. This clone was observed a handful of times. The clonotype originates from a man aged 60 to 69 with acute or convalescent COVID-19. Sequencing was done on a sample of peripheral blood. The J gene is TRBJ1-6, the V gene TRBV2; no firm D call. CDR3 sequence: CASSELSGRKNSPLHF. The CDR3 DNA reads TGTGCCAGCAGTGAACTGAGCGGGAGAAAAAATTCACCCCTCCACTTT.